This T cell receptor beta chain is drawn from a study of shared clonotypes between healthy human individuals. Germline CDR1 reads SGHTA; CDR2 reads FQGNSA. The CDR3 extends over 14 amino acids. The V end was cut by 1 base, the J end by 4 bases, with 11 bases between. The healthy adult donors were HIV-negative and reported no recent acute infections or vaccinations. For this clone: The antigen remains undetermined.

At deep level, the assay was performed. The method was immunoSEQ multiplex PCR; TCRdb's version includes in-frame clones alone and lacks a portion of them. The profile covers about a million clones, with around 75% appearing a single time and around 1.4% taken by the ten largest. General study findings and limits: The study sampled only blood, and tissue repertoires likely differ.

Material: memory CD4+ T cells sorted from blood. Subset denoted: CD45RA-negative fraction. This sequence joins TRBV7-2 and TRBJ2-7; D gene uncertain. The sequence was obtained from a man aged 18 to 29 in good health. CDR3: CASSLDGGWYEQYF. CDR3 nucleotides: TGTGCCAGCAGCTTAGACGGTGGATGGTACGAGCAGTACTTC. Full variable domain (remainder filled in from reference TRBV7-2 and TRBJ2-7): GAGVSQSPSNKVTEKGKDVELRCDPISGHTALYWYRQSLGQGLEFLIYFQGNSAPDKSGLPSDRFSAERTGGSVSTLTIQRTQQEDSAVYLCASSLDGGWYEQYFGPGTRLTVT.